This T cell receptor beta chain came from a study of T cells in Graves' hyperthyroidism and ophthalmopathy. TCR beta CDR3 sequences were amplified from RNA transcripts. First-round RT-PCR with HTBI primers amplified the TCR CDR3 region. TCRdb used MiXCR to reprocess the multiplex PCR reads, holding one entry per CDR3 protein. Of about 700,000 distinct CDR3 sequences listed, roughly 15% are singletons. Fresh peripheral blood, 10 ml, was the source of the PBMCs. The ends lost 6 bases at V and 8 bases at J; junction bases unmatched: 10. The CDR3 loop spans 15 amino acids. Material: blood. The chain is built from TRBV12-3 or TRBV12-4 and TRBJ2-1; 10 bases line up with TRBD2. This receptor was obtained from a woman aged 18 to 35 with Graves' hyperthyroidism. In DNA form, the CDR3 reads TGTGCCAGCAGATCTCTAGCGGGAGTAGTGGATGAGCAGTTCTTC. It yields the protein CASRSLAGVVDEQFF.